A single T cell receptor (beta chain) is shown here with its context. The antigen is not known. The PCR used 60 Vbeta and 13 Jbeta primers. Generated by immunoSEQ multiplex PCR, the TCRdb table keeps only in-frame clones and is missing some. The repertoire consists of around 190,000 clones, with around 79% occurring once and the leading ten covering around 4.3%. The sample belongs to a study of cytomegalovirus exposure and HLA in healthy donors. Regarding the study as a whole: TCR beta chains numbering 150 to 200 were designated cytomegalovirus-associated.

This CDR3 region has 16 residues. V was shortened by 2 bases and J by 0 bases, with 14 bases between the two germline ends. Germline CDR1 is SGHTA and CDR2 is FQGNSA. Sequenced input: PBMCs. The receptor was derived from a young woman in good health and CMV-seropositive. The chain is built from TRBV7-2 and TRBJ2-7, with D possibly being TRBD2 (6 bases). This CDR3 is CASSLMWAGSSYEQYF. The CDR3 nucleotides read TGTGCCAGCAGCTTAATGTGGGCGGGAAGCTCCTACGAGCAGTACTTC. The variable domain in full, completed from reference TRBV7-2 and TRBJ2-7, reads GAGVSQSPSNKVTEKGKDVELRCDPISGHTALYWYRQSLGQGLEFLIYFQGNSAPDKSGLPSDRFSAERTGGSVSTLTIQRTQQEDSAVYLCASSLMWAGSSYEQYFGPGTRLTVT.